This T cell receptor beta chain emerged from a study of CD8+ T cells in alopecia areata. Trimming pared 6 bases from V and 3 bases from J, leaving 16 bases between. This CDR3 is 14 amino acids long. Germline CDR1 reads SGHNT; CDR2 reads YYREEE (reference sequence). Sequencing relied on a cDNA template that was reverse transcribed from extracted RNA. TCRdb keeps only in-frame clones here, not all; method: immunoSEQ multiplex PCR. The sample has about 190,000 clones, roughly 64% seen once. Treatment given: oral pan-JAK inhibitor, 5-10 mg twice daily. The TCR originated in a human donor with alopecia areata. The sample was CD4+ T cells sorted from blood, taken at week 4, from a patient treated with tofacitinib. The chain employs TRBV5-4 and TRBJ2-7; D tentatively reads TRBD1 or TRBD2 (6 bases each). The CDR3 sequence: CASNPGGQNYEQYF. CDR3 nucleotides: TGTGCCAGCAACCCCGGGGGCCAGAACTACGAGCAGTACTTC.